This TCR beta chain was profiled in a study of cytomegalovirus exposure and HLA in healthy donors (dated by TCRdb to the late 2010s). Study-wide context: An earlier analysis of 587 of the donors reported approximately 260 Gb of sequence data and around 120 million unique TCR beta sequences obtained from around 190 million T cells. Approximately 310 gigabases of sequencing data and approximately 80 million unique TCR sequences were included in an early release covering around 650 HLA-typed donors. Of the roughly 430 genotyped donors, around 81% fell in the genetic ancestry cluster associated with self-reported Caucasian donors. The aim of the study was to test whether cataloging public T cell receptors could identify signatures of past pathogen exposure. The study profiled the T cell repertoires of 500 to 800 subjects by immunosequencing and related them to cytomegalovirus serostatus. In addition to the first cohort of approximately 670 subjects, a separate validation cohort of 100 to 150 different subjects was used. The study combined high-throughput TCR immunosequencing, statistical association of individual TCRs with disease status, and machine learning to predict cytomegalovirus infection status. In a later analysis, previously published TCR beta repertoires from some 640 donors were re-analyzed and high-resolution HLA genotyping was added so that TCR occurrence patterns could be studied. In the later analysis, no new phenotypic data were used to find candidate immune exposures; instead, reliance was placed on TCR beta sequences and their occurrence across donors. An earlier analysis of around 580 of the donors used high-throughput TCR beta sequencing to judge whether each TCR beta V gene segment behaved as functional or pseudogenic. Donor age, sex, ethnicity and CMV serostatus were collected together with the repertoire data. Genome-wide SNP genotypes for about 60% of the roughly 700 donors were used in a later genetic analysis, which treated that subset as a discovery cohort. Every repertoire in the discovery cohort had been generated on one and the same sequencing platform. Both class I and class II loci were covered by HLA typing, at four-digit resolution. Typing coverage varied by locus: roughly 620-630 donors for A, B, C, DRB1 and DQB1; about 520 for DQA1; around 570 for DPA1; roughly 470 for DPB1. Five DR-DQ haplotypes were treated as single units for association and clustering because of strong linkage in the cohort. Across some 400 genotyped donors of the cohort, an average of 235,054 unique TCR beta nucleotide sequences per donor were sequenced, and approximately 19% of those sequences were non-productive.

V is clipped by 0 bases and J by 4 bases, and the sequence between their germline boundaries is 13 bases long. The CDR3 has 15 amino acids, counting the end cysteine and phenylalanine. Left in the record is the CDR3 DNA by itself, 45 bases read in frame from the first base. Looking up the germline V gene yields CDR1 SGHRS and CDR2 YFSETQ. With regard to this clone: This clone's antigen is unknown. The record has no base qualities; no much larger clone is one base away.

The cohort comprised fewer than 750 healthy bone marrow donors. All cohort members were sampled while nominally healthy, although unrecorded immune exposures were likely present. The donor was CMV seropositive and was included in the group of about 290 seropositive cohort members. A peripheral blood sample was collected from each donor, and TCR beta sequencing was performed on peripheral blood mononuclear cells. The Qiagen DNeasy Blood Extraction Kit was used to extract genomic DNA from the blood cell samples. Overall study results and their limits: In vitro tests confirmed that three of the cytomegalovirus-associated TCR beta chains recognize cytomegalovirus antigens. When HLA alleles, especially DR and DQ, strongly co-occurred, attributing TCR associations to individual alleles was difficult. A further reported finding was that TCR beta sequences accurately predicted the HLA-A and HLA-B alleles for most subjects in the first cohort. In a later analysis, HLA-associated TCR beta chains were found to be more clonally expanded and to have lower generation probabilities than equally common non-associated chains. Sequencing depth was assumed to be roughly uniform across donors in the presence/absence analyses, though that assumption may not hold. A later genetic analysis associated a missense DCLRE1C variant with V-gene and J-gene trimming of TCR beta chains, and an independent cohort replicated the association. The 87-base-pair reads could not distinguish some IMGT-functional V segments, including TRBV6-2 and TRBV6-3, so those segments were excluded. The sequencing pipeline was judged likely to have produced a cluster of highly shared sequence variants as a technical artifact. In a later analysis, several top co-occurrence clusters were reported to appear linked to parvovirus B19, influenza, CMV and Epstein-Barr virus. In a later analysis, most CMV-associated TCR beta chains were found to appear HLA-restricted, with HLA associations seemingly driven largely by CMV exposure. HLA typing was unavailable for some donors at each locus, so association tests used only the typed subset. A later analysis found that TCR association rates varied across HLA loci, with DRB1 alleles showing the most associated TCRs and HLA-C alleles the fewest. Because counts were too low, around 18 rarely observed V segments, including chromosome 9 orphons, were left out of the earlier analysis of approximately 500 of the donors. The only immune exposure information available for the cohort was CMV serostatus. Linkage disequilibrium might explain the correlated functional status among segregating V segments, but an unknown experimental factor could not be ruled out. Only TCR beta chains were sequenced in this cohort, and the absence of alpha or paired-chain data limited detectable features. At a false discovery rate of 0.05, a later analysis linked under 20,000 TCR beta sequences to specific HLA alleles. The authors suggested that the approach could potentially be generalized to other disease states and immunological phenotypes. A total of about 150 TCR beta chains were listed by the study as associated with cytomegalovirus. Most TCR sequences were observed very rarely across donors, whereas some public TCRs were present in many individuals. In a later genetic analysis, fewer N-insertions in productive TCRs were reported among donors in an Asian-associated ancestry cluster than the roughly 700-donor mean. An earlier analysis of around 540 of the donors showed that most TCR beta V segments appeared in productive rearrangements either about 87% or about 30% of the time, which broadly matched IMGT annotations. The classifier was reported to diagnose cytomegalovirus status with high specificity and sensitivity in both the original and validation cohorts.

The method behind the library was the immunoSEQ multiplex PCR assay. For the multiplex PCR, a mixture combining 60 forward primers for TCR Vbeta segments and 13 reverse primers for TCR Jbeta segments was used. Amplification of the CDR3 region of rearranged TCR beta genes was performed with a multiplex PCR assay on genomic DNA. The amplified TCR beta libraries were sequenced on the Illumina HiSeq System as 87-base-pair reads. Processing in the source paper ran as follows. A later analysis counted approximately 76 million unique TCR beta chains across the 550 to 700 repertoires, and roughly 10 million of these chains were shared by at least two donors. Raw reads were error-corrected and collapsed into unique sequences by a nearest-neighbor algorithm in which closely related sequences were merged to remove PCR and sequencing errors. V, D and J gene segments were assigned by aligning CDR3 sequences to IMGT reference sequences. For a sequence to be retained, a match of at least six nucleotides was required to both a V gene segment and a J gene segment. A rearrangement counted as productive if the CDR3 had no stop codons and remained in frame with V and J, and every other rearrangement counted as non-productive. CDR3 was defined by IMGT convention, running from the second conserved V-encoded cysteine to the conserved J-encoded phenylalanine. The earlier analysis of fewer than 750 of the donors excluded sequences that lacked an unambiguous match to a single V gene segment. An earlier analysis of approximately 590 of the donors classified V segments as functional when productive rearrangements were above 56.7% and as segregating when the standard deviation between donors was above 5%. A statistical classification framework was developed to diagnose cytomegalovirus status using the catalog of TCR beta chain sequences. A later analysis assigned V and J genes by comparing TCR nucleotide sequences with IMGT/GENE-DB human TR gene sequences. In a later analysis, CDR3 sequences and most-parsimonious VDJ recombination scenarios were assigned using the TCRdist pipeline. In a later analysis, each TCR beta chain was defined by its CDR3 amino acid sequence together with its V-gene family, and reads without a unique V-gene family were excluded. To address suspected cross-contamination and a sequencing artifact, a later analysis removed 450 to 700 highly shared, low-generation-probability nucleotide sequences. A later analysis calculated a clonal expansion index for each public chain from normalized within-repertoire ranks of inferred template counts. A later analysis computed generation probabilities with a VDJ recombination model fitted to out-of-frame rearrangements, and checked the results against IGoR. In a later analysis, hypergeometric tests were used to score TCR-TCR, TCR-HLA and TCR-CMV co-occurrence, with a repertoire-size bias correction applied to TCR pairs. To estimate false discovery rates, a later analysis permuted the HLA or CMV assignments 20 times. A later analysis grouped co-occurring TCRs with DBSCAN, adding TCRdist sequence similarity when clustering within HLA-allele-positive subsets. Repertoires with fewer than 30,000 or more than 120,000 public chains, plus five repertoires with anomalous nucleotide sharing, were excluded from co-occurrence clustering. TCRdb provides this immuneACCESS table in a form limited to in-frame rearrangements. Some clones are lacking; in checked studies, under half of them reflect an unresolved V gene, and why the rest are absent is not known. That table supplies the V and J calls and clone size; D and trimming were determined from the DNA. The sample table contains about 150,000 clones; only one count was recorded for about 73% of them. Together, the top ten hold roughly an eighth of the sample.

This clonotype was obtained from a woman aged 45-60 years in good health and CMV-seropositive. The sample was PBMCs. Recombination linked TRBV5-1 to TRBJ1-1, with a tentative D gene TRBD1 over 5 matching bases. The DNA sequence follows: TGCGCCAGCAGCTTGGGGGCCAGGGTCTTCACTGAAGCTTTCTTT. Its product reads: CASSLGARVFTEAFF.